This record concerns one T cell receptor (beta chain) sequence. Its antigen is not identified. The sequenced fragment ends 3 residues before the CDR3 boundary, so the rest is inferred from the germline J gene. CDR3 length: 17 amino acids. CDR1 and CDR2 (germline): LNHDA, SQIVND (reference sequence). The repertoire was sequenced with immunoSEQ multiplex PCR; TCRdb's copy has only in-frame clones and lacks some. In total, the table holds tens of thousands of clones. This sample is part of a study of T cells in women clearing cervical HPV infection. General study points: CIN3+ cases had significantly higher TCR richness than controls; evenness did not differ. Associations may precede or follow infection; HPV-specific or memory T cells were not isolated.

Each participant carried one incident cervical HPV16 infection only. The source of this sequence is a woman between 18 and 70 years old with a cervical HPV16 infection that either progressed to CIN3+ or cleared (not recorded which). The chain recombines TRBV19 with TRBJ1-2; D might be TRBD1 (5 bases). Sequencing was performed on blood buffy coat. Here the CDR3 reads CASSPQGFTSGKDIYTF. Incomplete CDR3 DNA: TGTGCCAGTAGTCCCCAGGGATTTACTAGCGGGAAGGACATC.